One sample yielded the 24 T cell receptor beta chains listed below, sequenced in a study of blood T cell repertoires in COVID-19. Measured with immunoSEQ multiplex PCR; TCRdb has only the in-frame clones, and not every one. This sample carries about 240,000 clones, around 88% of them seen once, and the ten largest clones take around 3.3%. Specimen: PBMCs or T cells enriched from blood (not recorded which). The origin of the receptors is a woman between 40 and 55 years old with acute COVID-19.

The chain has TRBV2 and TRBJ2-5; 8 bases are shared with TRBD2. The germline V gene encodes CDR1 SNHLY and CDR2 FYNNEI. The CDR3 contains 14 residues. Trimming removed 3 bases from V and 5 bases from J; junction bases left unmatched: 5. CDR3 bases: TGTGCCAGCAGTGACCAAGCGGGAGTTGAGACCCAGTACTTC. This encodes CASSDQAGVETQYF.

CDR3 region: CASSAKVPGLAGVRYTGELFF. The CDR3 nucleotides are TGTGCCAGCAGCGCCAAAGTACCGGGACTAGCGGGAGTTAGATACACCGGGGAGCTGTTTTTT. This chain joins TRBV7-3 and TRBJ2-2; TRBD2 matches at 14 bases. V dropped 5 bases and J dropped 3; count of bases not matched to a gene: 17. From germline, CDR1 is SGHTA and CDR2 FQGTGA. This CDR3 has 21 amino acids.

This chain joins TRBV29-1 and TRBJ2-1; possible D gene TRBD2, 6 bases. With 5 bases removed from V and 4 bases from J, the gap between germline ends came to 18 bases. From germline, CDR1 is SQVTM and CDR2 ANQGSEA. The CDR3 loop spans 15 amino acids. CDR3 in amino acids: CSVKVGLATYNEQFF. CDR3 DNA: TGCAGCGTTAAGGTGGGGCTAGCGACATACAATGAGCAGTTCTTC.

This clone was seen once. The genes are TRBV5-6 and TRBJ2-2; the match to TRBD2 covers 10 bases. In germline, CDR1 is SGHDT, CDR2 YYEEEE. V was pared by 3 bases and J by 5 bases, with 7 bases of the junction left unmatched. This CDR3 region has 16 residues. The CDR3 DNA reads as TGTGCCAGCAGCTGGGTGCTAGCGGGAGAAACCGGGGAGCTGTTTTTT. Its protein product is CASSWVLAGETGELFF.

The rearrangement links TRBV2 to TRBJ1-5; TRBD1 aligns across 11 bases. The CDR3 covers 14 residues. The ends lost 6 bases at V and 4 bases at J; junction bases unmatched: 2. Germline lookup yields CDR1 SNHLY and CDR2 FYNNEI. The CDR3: CASRGTGGNQPQHF. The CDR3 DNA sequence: TGTGCCAGCAGGGGGACAGGGGGAAATCAGCCCCAGCATTTT.

DNA for the CDR3: TGTGCCAGCAGCTTAGCGACTAGCGGCAATGAGCAGTTCTTC. This codes for CASSLATSGNEQFF. The chain joins TRBV7-6 to TRBJ2-1; 9 bases fit TRBD2. V gave up 0 bases and J gave up 6 bases; unmatched junction bases: 0. The CDR3 covers 14 residues. CDR1 is SGHVS and CDR2 is FNYEAQ in the germline V gene.

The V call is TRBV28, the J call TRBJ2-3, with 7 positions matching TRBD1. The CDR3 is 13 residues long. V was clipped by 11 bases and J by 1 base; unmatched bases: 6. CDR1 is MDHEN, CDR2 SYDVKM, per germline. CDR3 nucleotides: TGTGCCGGCTCAGGGGGTGGCACAGATACGCAGTATTTT. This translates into CAGSGGGTDTQYF.

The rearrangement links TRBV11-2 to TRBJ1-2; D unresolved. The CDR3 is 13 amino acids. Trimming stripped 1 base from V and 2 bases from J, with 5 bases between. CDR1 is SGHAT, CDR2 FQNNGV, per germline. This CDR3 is CASSLGANYGYTF. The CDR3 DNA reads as TGTGCCAGCAGCTTAGGGGCCAACTATGGCTACACCTTC.

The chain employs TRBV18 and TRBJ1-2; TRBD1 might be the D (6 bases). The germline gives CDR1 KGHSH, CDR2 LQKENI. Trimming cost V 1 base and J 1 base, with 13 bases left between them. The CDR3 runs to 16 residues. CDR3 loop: CASSPLMGAGNYGYTF. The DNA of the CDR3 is TGTGCCAGCTCACCACTTATGGGGGCAGGTAACTATGGCTACACCTTC.

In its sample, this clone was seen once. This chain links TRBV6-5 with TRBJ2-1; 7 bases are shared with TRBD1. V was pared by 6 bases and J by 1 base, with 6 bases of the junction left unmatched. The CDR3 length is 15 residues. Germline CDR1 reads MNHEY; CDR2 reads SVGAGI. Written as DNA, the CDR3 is TGTGCCAGCAGAGGGCTGGACAGGTCCTACAATGAGCAGTTCTTC. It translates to CASRGLDRSYNEQFF.

CDR3 nucleotides: TGTGCCAGCAGCGACCCCGGGACTACAGAGCAGTTCTTC. Translation gives CASSDPGTTEQFF. The V and J genes are TRBV9 and TRBJ2-1; 7 positions match TRBD2. This CDR3 contains 13 residues. The V segment lost 3 bases and the J segment 10 bases; nucleotides outside the gene matches: 7. CDR1 and CDR2 from the germline V gene are SGDLS and YYNGEE.

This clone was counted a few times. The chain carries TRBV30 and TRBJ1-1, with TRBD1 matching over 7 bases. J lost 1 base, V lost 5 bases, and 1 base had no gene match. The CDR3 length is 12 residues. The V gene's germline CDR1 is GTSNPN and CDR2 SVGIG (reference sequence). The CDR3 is CAWRQGNTEAFF. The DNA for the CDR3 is TGTGCCTGGCGACAGGGGAACACTGAAGCTTTCTTT.

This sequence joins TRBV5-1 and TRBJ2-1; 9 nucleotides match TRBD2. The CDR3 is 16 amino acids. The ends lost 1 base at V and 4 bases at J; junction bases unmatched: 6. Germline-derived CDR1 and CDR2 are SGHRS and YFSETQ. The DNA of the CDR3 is TGCGCCAGCAGCTTGAGTAGCGGGAGATCTTACAATGAGCAGTTCTTC. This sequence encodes CASSLSSGRSYNEQFF.

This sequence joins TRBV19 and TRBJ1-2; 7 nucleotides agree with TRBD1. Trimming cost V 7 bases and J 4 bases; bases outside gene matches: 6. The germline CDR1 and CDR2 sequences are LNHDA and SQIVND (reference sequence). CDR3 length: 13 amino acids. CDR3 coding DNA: TGTGCCAGTACGCGACAGGGAGGCTATGGCTACACCTTC. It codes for CASTRQGGYGYTF.

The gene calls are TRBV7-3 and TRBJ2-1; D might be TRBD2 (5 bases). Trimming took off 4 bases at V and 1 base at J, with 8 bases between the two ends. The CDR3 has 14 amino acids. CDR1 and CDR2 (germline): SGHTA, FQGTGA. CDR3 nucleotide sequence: TGTGCCAGCAGCTCCGCGGGTTCCTACAATGAGCAGTTCTTC. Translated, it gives CASSSAGSYNEQFF.

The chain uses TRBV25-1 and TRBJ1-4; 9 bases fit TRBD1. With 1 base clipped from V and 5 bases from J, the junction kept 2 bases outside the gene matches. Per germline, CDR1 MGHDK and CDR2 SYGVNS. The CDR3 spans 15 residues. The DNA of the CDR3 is TGTGCCAGCAGTGAATCGGACAGGGGAAATGAAAAACTGTTTTTT. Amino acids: CASSESDRGNEKLFF.

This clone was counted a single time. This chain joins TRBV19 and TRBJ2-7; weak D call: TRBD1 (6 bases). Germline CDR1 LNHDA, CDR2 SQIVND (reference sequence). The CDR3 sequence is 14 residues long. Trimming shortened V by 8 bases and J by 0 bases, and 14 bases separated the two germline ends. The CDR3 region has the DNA TGTGCCAGTCGTGTAGGGGACACCTCCTACGAGCAGTACTTC. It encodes CASRVGDTSYEQYF.

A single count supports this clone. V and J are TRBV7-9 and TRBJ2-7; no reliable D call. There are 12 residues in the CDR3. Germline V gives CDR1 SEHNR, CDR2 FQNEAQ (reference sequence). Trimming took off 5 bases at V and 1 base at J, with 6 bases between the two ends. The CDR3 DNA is TGTGCCAGCAGCCCCCCTTCCTACGAGCAGTACTTC. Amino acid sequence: CASSPPSYEQYF.

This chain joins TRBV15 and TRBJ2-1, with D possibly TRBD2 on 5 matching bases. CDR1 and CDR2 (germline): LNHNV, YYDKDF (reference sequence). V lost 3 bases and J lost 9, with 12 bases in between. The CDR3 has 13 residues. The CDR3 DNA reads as TGTGCCACCAGCAGCGCGGACTTCTTTGAGCAGTTCTTC. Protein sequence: CATSSADFFEQFF. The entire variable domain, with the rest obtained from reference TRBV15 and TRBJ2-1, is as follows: DAMVIQNPRYQVTQFGKPVTLSCSQTLNHNVMYWYQQKSSQAPKLLFHYYDKDFNNEADTPDNFQSRRPNTSFCFLDIRSPGLGDTAMYLCATSSADFFEQFFGPGTRLTVL.

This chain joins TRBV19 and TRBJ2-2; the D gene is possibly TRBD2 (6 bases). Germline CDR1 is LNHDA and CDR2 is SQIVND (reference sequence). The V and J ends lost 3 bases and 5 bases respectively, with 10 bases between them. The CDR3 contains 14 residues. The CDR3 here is CASSIWGVTGELFF. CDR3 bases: TGTGCCAGTAGTATCTGGGGGGTTACCGGGGAGCTGTTTTTT. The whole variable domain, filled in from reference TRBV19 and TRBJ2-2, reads DGGITQSPKYLFRKEGQNVTLSCEQNLNHDAMYWYRQDPGQGLRLIYYSQIVNDFQKGDIAEGYSVSREKKESFPLTVTSAQKNPTAFYLCASSIWGVTGELFFGEGSRLTVL.

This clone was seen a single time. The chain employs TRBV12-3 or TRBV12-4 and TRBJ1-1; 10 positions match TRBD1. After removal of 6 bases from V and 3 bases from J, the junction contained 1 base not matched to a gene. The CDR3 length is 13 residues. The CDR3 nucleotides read TGTGCCAGCAGGGGACAGGGGTACACTGAAGCTTTCTTT. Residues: CASRGQGYTEAFF.

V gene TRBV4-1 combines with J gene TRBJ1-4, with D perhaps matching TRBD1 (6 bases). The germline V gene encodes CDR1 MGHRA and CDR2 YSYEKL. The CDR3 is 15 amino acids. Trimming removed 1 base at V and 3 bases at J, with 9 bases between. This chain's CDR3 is CASSQVTGPNEKLFF. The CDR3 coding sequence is TGCGCCAGCAGCCAAGTTACAGGGCCTAATGAAAAACTGTTTTTT.

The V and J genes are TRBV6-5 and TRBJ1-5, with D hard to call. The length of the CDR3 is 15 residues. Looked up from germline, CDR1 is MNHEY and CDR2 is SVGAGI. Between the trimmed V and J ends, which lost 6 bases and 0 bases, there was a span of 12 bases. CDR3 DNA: TGTGCCAGCAGCCCGGACGGGGTTAGCAATCAGCCCCAGCATTTT. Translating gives CASSPDGVSNQPQHF.

As DNA, the CDR3 is TGTGCCAGCAGCGTAAATTTTGACAGGGCCCGTGGCTACACCTTC. It translates to CASSVNFDRARGYTF. J is TRBJ1-2 and V is TRBV6-5; 7 bases map to TRBD1. CDR1 and CDR2 from the germline V gene are MNHEY and SVGAGI. The CDR3 totals 15 residues. Losses at the gene ends were 6 bases for V and 7 bases for J; bases not matched to a gene: 14.